This T cell receptor (beta chain) was captured by sequencing in a study of T cells after yellow fever vaccination. At least ten counts were recorded for this clonotype. TCRdb recomputed calls from the 5' RACE reads with MiXCR, one row per CDR3 protein. Of about 310,000 distinct CDR3 sequences in the sample, 3.6% are singletons; the top ten hold 20% to 25%. This CDR3 is built from 13 residues. V gave up 6 bases and J gave up 9 bases; unmatched junction bases: 10. The material was PBMCs, obtained on the day of the yellow fever booster vaccination. The J gene is TRBJ1-2, the V gene TRBV12-3 or TRBV12-4, with 7 bases lining up with TRBD1. This TCR was sampled from a man younger than 35 who received the YFV17D yellow fever vaccine. CDR3 DNA sequence: TGTGCCAGCAGCCAGGACAGGTTTTTCCGCTACACCTTC. Protein sequence: CASSQDRFFRYTF.